The 24 T cell receptor beta chains below come from one sample, sequenced in a study of PD-1 blockade in classical Hodgkin lymphoma. Each patient's relapse followed autologous stem cell transplantation, and brentuximab vedotin exposure varied. Libraries were prepared by immunoSEQ multiplex PCR; TCRdb keeps only in-frame clonotypes and omits some of them. The sample gives more than 90,000 clones, roughly 76% of which show up once; roughly 15% is in the top ten. The sequencing here drew on peripheral blood mononuclear cells (PBMCs), taken before the second cycle of nivolumab. These receptors originate from a human donor with classical Hodgkin lymphoma.

Only a few counts were recorded for this clone. This chain uses TRBV5-4 with TRBJ2-3, with 7 bases that match TRBD2. With V trimmed by 7 bases and J by 0 bases, 5 bases remained unmatched. The CDR3 consists of 14 residues. Germline loops: CDR1 SGHNT, CDR2 YYREEE (reference sequence). DNA of the CDR3: TGTGCCAGCGGGGGGGGATCTAGCACAGATACGCAGTATTTT. Translation gives CASGGGSSTDTQYF.

V and J are TRBV10-2 and TRBJ1-2, with D unresolved. Deletions cut 4 bases from V and 5 bases from J, with 14 bases between. Germline CDR1 WSHSY, CDR2 SAAADI. This CDR3 comprises 14 residues. CDR3 in amino acids: CASSGNSIVYGYTF. The CDR3 nucleotides read TGCGCCAGCAGTGGAAACAGCATCGTATATGGCTACACCTTC.

The chain has TRBV19 and TRBJ1-1; no reliable D call. The CDR3 is 14 amino acids. Germline-derived CDR1 and CDR2 are LNHDA and SQIVND (reference sequence). The germline V and J ends were trimmed by 1 base and 0 bases, with 6 bases remaining between them. In DNA, the CDR3 is TGTGCCAGTAGTATAGGACTGATGAACACTGAAGCTTTCTTT. This translates into CASSIGLMNTEAFF.

The chain combines TRBV5-1 with TRBJ2-5; TRBD1 might be the D (6 bases). The germline V gene encodes CDR1 SGHRS and CDR2 YFSETQ. V was pared by 4 bases and J by 0 bases, with 13 bases between. The CDR3 is made up of 15 amino acids. In DNA, the CDR3 is TGCGCCAGCAGCCCCGGGACACCGTACCAAGAGACCCAGTACTTC. Protein sequence: CASSPGTPYQETQYF.

The chain employs TRBV7-9 and TRBJ1-1; D uncertain. Per germline, CDR1 SEHNR and CDR2 FQNEAQ (reference sequence). V was shortened by 3 bases and J by 0 bases, with 14 bases between the two germline ends. This CDR3 comprises 16 residues. CDR3 protein: CASSFAPGLMNTEAFF. For the CDR3, the DNA is TGTGCCAGCAGCTTTGCCCCGGGTCTTATGAACACTGAAGCTTTCTTT.

The chain joins TRBV29-1 to TRBJ2-5; D gene ambiguous. The J call is uncertain, as TRBJ2-7 better fits the DNA end. The CDR3 extends over 13 amino acids. The germline CDR1 and CDR2 sequences are SQVTM and ANQGSEA. The CDR3 DNA sequence: TGCAGCGTTGCCCCCCCAGGTACTTACGAGCAGTACTTC. This gives the protein CSVAPPGTYEQYF.

The rearrangement joins TRBV6-5 to TRBJ1-3; D perhaps matches TRBD1 (6 bases). The CDR3 is 14 amino acids. Trimming took off 6 bases at V and 2 bases at J, with 11 bases between the two ends. CDR1 and CDR2 (germline): MNHEY, SVGAGI. The CDR3 DNA reads as TGTGCCAGCAGCCCACAGGGTACTGGAAACACCATATATTTT. Translation: CASSPQGTGNTIYF.

A note on this clone: The germline gene is not matched at one end of the junction; a read error may be the cause. V gene TRBV27 combines with J gene TRBJ2-7; D is unresolved. This CDR3 contains 11 residues. CDR1 is MNHEY, CDR2 SMNVEV, per germline (reference sequence). DNA of the CDR3: TGTGTCAGCAGTTTCGGTTACGAGCAGTACTTC. Translation gives CVSSFGYEQYF.

V gene TRBV7-3 combines with J gene TRBJ2-5; D possibly matches TRBD1 or TRBD2 (5 bases each). Germline V gene sequence: CDR1 SGHTA, CDR2 FQGTGA. Trimming pared 2 bases from V and 5 bases from J, leaving 15 bases between. The CDR3 is 15 amino acids. The chain's CDR3 is CASSLLPGPVETQYF. The CDR3, as DNA: TGTGCCAGCAGCTTACTCCCGGGACCAGTCGAGACCCAGTACTTC.

The chain uses TRBV21-1 and TRBJ1-1; the D call in the table, TRBD1, was not verified against the DNA. TRBV21-1 is recorded as a pseudogene. This CDR3 spans 13 amino acids. The DNA for the CDR3 is TGTGCCAGCCACGGACACCAGAGCACTGAAGCTTTCTTT. This translates into CASHGHQSTEAFF.

This chain joins TRBV7-2 and TRBJ2-2; D may be TRBD2 (5 bases). The CDR3 covers 18 residues. V was trimmed by 3 bases and J by 7 bases, leaving 24 bases between them. The V gene's germline CDR1 is SGHTA and CDR2 FQGNSA. CDR3 amino acids: CASSFVLGEWGAGGELFF. CDR3 nucleotides: TGTGCCAGCAGCTTTGTTCTCGGAGAATGGGGTGCGGGCGGGGAGCTGTTTTTT.

The chain links TRBV19 to TRBJ2-3; D may be TRBD1 (6 bases). Germline V gene data show CDR1 as LNHDA and CDR2 as SQIVND (reference sequence). Trimming left V 3 bases short and J 4 bases short, with 26 bases between. The CDR3 is 19 amino acids. The CDR3 region has the DNA TGTGCCAGTAGTATCATGGTGCCCGGGACAACAAAACATCCAGATACGCAGTATTTT. Protein sequence: CASSIMVPGTTKHPDTQYF.

CDR3 amino acids: CASSLQGEPQHF. The CDR3 coding sequence is TGTGCCAGCTCGCTCCAGGGAGAGCCCCAGCATTTT. J is TRBJ1-5 and V is TRBV18; a possible D gene is TRBD1 (5 bases). The CDR3 sequence is 12 residues long. V was trimmed by 6 bases and J by 8 bases, leaving 11 bases between them. Germline CDR1 reads KGHSH; CDR2 reads LQKENI.

The chain recombines TRBV7-8 with TRBJ2-1; D is unresolved. This CDR3 contains 15 residues. CDR1 and CDR2 (germline): SGHVS, FQNEAQ. Trimming took off 2 bases at V and 1 base at J, with 9 bases between the two ends. The CDR3 loop reads CASSLLRQSYNEQFF. CDR3 sequence (DNA): TGTGCCAGCAGCTTACTCAGGCAGTCCTACAATGAGCAGTTCTTC.

The genes are TRBV11-2 and TRBJ2-7, with D possibly matching TRBD2 (6 bases). Trimming removed 1 base at V and 3 bases at J, with 10 bases between. Germline-derived CDR1 and CDR2 are SGHAT and FQNNGV. There are 14 residues in the CDR3. The CDR3 here is CASSLGRGGYEQYF. The CDR3 DNA reads TGTGCCAGCAGCTTAGGGCGGGGAGGCTACGAGCAGTACTTC.

The chain combines TRBV19 with TRBJ2-7; TRBD2 agrees at 9 bases. The germline V gene has CDR1 LNHDA and CDR2 SQIVND (reference sequence). The CDR3 spans 14 residues. The trim removed 5 bases at V and 0 bases at J, leaving 2 bases unmatched. Here the CDR3 reads CASSSSGNSYEQYF. The CDR3 coding sequence is TGTGCCAGTAGTTCTAGCGGGAACTCCTACGAGCAGTACTTC.

The rearrangement uses TRBV7-9 and TRBJ2-7; 12 bases are shared with TRBD1. The length of the CDR3 is 16 residues. CDR1 SEHNR and CDR2 FQNEAQ come from the germline V gene (reference sequence). The V segment lost 4 bases and the J segment 4 bases; nucleotides outside the gene matches: 8. CDR3: CASSSGDRGRRYEQYF. Here the CDR3 DNA reads TGTGCCAGCAGCTCTGGGGACAGGGGGCGTAGGTACGAGCAGTACTTC. Looking up the rest from reference TRBV7-9 and TRBJ2-7 gives the full variable domain: DTGVSQNPRHKITKRGQNVTFRCDPISEHNRLYWYRQTLGQGPEFLTYFQNEAQLEKSRLLSDRFSAERPKGSFSTLEIQRTEQGDSAMYLCASSSGDRGRRYEQYFGPGTRLTVT.

The genes are TRBV14 and TRBJ2-1; 10 bases fit TRBD2. The CDR3 length is 15 residues. Trimming at V came to 3 bases and at J to 7 bases, leaving 6 bases not matched to a gene. In germline, CDR1 is SGHDN, CDR2 FVKESK. This CDR3 reads CASSHIAGGGNEQFF. CDR3 DNA sequence: TGTGCCAGCAGCCATATAGCGGGAGGCGGAAATGAGCAGTTCTTC.

The chain joins TRBV10-3 to TRBJ2-7; 7 nucleotides match TRBD1. The germline V gene encodes CDR1 ENHRY and CDR2 SYGVKD. Trimming at V came to 6 bases and at J to 1 base, leaving 6 bases not matched to a gene. The CDR3 has 14 residues. The CDR3 coding sequence is TGTGCCATCAGGCCCGGGACAGCATCCTACGAGCAGTACTTC. Translated: CAIRPGTASYEQYF.

Concerning this clone: Relative to the germline gene, one junction end is altered; a read error may explain this. This rearrangement joins TRBV19 to TRBJ1-2, with 12 bases matching TRBD1. The CDR3 covers 15 residues. Germline CDR1 LNHDA, CDR2 SQIVND (reference sequence). The CDR3 loop reads CASSTSGTGGYSYTF. The CDR3 nucleotides read TGTGCCAGTAGTACCTCCGGGACAGGGGGCTATAGCTACACCTTC.

The chain has TRBV2 and TRBJ2-4; 11 bases line up with TRBD2. The CDR3 length is 16 residues. Trimming took 7 bases from V and 1 from J; bases not matched to a gene: 6. In germline, CDR1 is SNHLY, CDR2 FYNNEI. Written as DNA, the CDR3 is TGTGCCAGCACCCAACTAGCGGGAGTGGCCAAAAACATTCAGTACTTC. This gives the protein CASTQLAGVAKNIQYF.

This chain joins TRBV30 and TRBJ1-1; 7 bases align to TRBD1. The CDR3 has 13 amino acids. J was trimmed by 0 bases and V by 8 bases; bases with no gene match: 6. Germline-derived CDR1 and CDR2 are GTSNPN and SVGIG (reference sequence). The CDR3 reads CAVQGQMNTEAFF. As DNA, the CDR3 is TGTGCCGTACAGGGGCAGATGAACACTGAAGCTTTCTTT.

The chain employs TRBV6-5 and TRBJ1-4, with D maybe TRBD1 (6 bases). The CDR3 has 15 residues. The V and J ends lost 6 bases and 6 bases respectively, with 17 bases between them. In germline, CDR1 is MNHEY, CDR2 SVGAGI. This CDR3 reads CASSPGGGPDEKLFF. CDR3 in DNA: TGTGCCAGCAGCCCGGGTGGGGGGCCTGATGAAAAACTGTTTTTT.

The chain employs TRBV2 and TRBJ2-3, with TRBD2 identical over 10 bases. V lost 3 bases to trimming and J lost 4 bases; unmatched junction nucleotides: 7. The germline CDR1 and CDR2 sequences are SNHLY and FYNNEI. The CDR3 consists of 16 residues. The CDR3 nucleotides are TGTGCCAGCAGTGAGTGGGTGACTAGCGGGTCAGATACGCAGTATTTT. The encoded protein is CASSEWVTSGSDTQYF. Combining the CDR3 with reference TRBV2 and TRBJ2-3 gives the whole variable domain EPEVTQTPSHQVTQMGQEVILRCVPISNHLYFYWYRQILGQKVEFLVSFYNNEISEKSEIFDDQFSVERPDGSNFTLKIRSTKLEDSAMYFCASSEWVTSGSDTQYFGPGTRLTVL.